This T cell receptor (beta chain) was observed in a study of cytomegalovirus exposure and HLA in healthy donors. Remarks on this clone: The antigen is undetermined. Its ends do not fully match the called genes, so a read error is possible.

The germline V gene encodes CDR1 SNHLY and CDR2 FYNNEI. The CDR3 runs 14 residues. The protocol was immunoSEQ multiplex PCR, while the TCRdb copy is restricted to in-frame clones and leaves out a portion. The data contain fewer than 70,000 clones, around 90% of them singletons. Study-wide results and caveats: Generally TCR sequences proved uncommon, though certain public TCRs appeared in numerous donors.

The V gene is TRBV2, the J gene TRBJ1-2; TRBD1 aligns across 11 bases. The receptor was derived from a man younger than 30 in good health and CMV-seronegative. Sequencing was carried out using PBMCs. This CDR3 reads CASSLDRDRGWMDF. The DNA of the CDR3 is TGTGCCAGCTCCTTAGACCGGGACAGGGGGTGGATGGACTTC.